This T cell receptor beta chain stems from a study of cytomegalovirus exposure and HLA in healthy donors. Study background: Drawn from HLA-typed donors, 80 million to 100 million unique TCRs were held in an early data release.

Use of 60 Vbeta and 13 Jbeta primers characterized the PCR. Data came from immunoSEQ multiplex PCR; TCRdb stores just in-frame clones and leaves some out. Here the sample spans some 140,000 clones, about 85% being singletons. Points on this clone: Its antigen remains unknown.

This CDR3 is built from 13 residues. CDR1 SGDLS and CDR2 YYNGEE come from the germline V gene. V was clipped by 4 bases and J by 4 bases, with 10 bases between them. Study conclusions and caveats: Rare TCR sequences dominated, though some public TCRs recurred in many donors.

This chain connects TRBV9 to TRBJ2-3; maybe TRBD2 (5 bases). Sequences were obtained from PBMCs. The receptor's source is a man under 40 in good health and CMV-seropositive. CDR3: CASSPGNADTQYF. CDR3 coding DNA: TGTGCCAGCAGCCCCGGGAATGCAGATACGCAGTATTTT.